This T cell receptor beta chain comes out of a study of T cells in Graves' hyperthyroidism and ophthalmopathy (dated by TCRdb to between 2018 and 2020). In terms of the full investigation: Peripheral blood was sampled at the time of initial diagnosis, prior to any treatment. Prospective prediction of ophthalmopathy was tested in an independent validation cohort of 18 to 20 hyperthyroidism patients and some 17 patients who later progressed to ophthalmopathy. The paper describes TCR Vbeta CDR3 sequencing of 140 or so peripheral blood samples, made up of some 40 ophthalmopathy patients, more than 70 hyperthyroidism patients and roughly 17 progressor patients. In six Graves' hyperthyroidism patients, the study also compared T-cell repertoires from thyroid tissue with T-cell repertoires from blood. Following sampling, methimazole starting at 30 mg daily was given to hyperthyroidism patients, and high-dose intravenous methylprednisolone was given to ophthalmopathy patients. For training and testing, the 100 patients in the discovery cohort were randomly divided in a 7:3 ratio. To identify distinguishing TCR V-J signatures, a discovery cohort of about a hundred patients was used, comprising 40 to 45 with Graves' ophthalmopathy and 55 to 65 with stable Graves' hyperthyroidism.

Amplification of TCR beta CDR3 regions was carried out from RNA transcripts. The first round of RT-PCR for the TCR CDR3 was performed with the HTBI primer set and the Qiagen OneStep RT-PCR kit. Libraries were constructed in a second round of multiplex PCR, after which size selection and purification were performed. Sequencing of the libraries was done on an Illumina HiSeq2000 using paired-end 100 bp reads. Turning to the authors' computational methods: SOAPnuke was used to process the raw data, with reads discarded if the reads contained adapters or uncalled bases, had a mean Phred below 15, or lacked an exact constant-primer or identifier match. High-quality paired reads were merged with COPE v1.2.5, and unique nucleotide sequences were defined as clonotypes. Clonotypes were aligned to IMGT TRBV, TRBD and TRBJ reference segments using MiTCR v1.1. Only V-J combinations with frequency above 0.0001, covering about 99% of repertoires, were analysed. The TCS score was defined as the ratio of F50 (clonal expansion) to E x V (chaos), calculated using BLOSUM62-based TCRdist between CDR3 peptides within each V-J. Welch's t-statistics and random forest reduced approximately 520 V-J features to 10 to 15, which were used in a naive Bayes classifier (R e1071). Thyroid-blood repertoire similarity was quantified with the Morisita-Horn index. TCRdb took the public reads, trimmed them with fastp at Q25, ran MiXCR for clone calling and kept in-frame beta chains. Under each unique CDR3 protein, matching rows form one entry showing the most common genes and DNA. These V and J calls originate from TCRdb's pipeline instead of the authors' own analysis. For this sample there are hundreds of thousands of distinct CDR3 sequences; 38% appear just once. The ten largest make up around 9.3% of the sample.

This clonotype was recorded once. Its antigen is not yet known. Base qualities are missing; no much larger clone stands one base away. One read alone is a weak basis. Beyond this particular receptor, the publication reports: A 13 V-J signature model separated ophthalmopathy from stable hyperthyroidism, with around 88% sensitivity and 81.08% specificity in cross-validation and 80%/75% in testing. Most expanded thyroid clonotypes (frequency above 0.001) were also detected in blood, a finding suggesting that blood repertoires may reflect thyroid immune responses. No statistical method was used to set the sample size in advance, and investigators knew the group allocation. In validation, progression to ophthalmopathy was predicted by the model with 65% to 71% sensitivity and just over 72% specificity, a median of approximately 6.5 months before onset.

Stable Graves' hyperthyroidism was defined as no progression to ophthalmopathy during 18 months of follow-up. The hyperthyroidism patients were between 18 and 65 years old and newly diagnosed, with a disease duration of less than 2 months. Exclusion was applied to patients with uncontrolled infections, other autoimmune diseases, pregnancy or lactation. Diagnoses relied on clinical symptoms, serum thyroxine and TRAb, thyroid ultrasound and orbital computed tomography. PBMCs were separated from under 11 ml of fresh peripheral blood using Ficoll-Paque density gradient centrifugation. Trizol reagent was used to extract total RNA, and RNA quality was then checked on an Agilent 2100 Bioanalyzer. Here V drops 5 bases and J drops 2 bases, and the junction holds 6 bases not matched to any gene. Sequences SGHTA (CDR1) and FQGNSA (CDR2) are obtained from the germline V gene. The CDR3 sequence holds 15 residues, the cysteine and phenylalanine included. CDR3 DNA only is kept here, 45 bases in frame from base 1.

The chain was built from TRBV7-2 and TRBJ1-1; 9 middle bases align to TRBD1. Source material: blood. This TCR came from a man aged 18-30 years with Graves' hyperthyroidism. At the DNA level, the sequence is TGTGCCAGCAGCCAACGGACAGGGGCTAACACTGAAGCTTTCTTT. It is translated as CASSQRTGANTEAFF.